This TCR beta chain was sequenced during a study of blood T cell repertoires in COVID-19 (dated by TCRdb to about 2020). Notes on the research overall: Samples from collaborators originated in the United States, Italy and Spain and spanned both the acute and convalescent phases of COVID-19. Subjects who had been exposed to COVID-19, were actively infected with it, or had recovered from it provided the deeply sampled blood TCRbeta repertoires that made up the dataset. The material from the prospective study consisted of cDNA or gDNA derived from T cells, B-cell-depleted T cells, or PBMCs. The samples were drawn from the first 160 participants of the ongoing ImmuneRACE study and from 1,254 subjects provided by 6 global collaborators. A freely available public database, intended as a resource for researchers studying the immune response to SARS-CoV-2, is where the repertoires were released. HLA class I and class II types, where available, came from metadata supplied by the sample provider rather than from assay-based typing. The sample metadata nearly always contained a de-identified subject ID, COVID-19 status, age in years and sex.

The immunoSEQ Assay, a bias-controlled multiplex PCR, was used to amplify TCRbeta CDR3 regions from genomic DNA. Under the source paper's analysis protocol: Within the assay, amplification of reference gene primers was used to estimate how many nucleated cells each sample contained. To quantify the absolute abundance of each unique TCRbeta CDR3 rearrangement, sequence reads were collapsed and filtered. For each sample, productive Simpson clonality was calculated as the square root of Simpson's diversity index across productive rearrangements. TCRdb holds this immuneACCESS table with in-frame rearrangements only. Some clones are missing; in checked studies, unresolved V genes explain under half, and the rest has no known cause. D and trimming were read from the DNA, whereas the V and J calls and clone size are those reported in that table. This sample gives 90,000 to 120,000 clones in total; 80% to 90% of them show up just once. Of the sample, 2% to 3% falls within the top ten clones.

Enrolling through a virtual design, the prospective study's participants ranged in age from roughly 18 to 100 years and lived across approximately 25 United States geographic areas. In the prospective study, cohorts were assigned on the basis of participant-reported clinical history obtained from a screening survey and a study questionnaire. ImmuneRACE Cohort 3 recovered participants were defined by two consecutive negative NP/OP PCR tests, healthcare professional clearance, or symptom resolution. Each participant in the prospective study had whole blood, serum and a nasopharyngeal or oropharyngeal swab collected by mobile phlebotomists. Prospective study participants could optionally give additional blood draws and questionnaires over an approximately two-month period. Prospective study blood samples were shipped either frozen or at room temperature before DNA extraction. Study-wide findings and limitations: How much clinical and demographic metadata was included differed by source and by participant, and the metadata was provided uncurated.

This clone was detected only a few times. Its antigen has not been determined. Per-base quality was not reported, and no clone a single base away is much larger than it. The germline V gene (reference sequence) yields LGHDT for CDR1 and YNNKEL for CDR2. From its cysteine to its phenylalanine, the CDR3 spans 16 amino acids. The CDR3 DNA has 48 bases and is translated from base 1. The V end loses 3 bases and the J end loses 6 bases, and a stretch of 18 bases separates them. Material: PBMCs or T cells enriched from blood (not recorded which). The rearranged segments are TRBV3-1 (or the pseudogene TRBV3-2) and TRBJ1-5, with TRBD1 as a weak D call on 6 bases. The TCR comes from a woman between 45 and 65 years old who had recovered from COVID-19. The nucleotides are TGTGCCAGCAGCCAGACTACAGGGAGTAAGAGTCAGCCCCAGCATTTT. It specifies CASSQTTGSKSQPQHF.